The table lists the clone carrying this T cell receptor (beta chain) with a few counts. Treatment in this sample: randomized to nivolumab then ipilimumab (arm A) or the reverse (arm B). The sample comes from a study of sequential checkpoint blockade in melanoma. Generated by immunoSEQ multiplex PCR, the TCRdb table keeps only in-frame clones and is missing some. In the table there are 2,000 to 2,500 clones, about 19% of which are singletons. This CDR3 spans 14 amino acids. Deletions cut 2 bases from V and 5 bases from J, with 16 bases between. Germline CDR1 is GTSNPN and CDR2 is SVGIG (reference sequence).

This sequence originates from a human donor with melanoma. This rearrangement joins TRBV30 to TRBJ2-7; a possible D gene is TRBD1 (6 bases). The specimen was tumor tissue (inferred from file names), collected from a patient given nivolumab and ipilimumab in sequence. The CDR3 DNA follows: TGTGCCTGGAGTCTCTGGACAGCACGGGACGAGCAGTACTTC. Protein: CAWSLWTARDEQYF.